This T cell receptor beta chain was captured by sequencing in a study of control samples from healthy donors and cancer patients. In germline, CDR1 is SGHNT, CDR2 YENEEA. The CDR3 spans 16 residues. The junction had 7 bases not matched to a gene; V was cut back by 0 bases and J by 6 bases. This table comes from immunoSEQ multiplex PCR, and its TCRdb copy is limited to in-frame clones, with some not included. The sample has around 120,000 clones, 80% to 90% seen once; the top ten hold less than 9.5%. Sequenced material: blood. The sequence derives from a man aged 35 to 55 in good health. The chain combines TRBV11-3 with TRBJ2-3, with 9 bases lining up with TRBD2. The CDR3 loop reads CASSLEGSGGKDTQYF. The DNA of the CDR3 is TGTGCCAGCAGCTTAGAGGGTAGCGGGGGCAAGGATACGCAGTATTTT.